Below are 29 T cell receptor beta chains sequenced from a single sample in a study of T cells expressing NK-cell markers. After re-calling the 5' RACE reads, TCRdb lists one entry per CDR3 protein, DNA absent. The sample yields 350,000 to 450,000 distinct CDR3 sequences, of which the top ten take up roughly 5.5%. The sample comprised blood T cells: a sorted CD56 or NKG2C T cell subset, CD4+ or CD8+ T cells, or bulk PBMC T cells (not recorded which). All receptors come from a man aged 18 to 69 in good health.

The V gene is TRBV12-3 or TRBV12-4, the J gene TRBJ2-1; TCRdb calls TRBD1, which cannot be checked without DNA. This CDR3 is built from 15 residues. CDR3 loop: CASRKGAGSYNEQFF.

The chain is built from TRBV20-1 and TRBJ1-1. The CDR3 consists of 14 residues. The V gene's germline CDR1 is DFQATT and CDR2 SNEGSKA (reference sequence). The CDR3 sequence: CSASSDFKNTEAFF.

The rearrangement joins TRBV21-1 to TRBJ1-1. TRBV21-1 is assigned pseudogene status. The length of the CDR3 is 14 residues. The CDR3 sequence: CASSAPRPNTEAFF.

V gene TRBV5-1 combines with J gene TRBJ2-5; the D call from TCRdb, TRBD2, cannot be confirmed without DNA. Germline loops: CDR1 SGHRS, CDR2 YFSETQ. The CDR3 sequence is 15 residues long. CDR3 amino acids: CASSSLGGPQETQYF.

The CDR3 here is CASRKGLAGYNEQFF. The rearrangement links TRBV12-3 or TRBV12-4 to TRBJ2-1; as DNA is missing, the TRBD2 call by TCRdb cannot be tested. The CDR3 covers 15 residues.

The CDR3 is CASSLVGSDASYNEQFF. V gene TRBV7-9 combines with J gene TRBJ2-1. The CDR3 is made up of 17 amino acids. Germline V gene lookup returns CDR1 SEHNR and CDR2 FQNEAQ (reference sequence). The full variable domain, completed using reference TRBV7-9 and TRBJ2-1, is DTGVSQNPRHKITKRGQNVTFRCDPISEHNRLYWYRQTLGQGPEFLTYFQNEAQLEKSRLLSDRFSAERPKGSFSTLEIQRTEQGDSAMYLCASSLVGSDASYNEQFFGPGTRLTVL.

The rearrangement links TRBV4-1 to TRBJ2-7; TCRdb's assignment of TRBD1 cannot be checked, as there is no DNA. This CDR3 comprises 17 residues. Germline CDR1 MGHRA, CDR2 YSYEKL. The CDR3 loop is CASSQDLTTSRAYEQYF.

The genes are TRBV7-9 and TRBJ1-4. This CDR3 is 14 amino acids long. Germline CDR1 reads SEHNR; CDR2 reads FQNEAQ (reference sequence). This chain's CDR3 is CASSLRSANEKLFF.

V and J are TRBV7-2 and TRBJ2-1; TCRdb's D gene call, TRBD1, goes unchecked for lack of DNA. The CDR3 sequence is 16 residues long. The V gene's germline CDR1 is SGHTA and CDR2 FQGNSA. Here the CDR3 reads CASSFWVGDRDNEQFF.

The gene calls are TRBV12-3 or TRBV12-4 and TRBJ2-1; TCRdb returns TRBD2, unconfirmable since there is no DNA. The CDR3 has 18 residues. The CDR3 reads CASSSMLAGGLFYNEQFF.

The V call is TRBV12-1, the J call TRBJ1-2. TRBV12-1 is classified as a pseudogene. The CDR3 is made up of 15 amino acids. The CDR3 sequence: CASSSPHRTGRGYTF.

The J gene is TRBJ1-1, the V gene TRBV5-1. Germline V gene data show CDR1 as SGHRS and CDR2 as YFSETQ. There are 13 residues in the CDR3. The CDR3 protein is CASSLNIQSEAFF.

The rearrangement joins TRBV6-1 to TRBJ2-7; TCRdb gives TRBD1 as the D gene, but with no DNA this cannot be confirmed. Looked up from germline, CDR1 is MNHNS and CDR2 is SASEGT. CDR3 length equals 15 residues. The CDR3 here is CASSEAGQGIYEQYF.

The chain links TRBV2 to TRBJ2-7; the D call from TCRdb, TRBD1, cannot be confirmed without DNA. Per germline, CDR1 SNHLY and CDR2 FYNNEI. The CDR3 has 13 amino acids. CDR3 amino acids: CASSEARTGRKYF.

V is TRBV21-1 and J is TRBJ2-7; there is no DNA to check the TCRdb D call of TRBD1. TRBV21-1 is a listed pseudogene. The CDR3 consists of 14 residues. Here the CDR3 reads CASSKEKDRDEQYF.

V and J are TRBV10-3 and TRBJ2-5. The CDR3 runs 12 residues. Germline values: CDR1 ENHRY, CDR2 SYGVKD. The chain's CDR3 is CAIMIALETQYF.

The J gene is TRBJ2-3, the V gene TRBV12-3 or TRBV12-4; TCRdb calls TRBD1, which cannot be checked without DNA. This CDR3 is 17 amino acids long. The CDR3 loop reads CASSPSGGLSSTDTQYF.

The rearrangement uses TRBV4-1 and TRBJ1-1; no DNA is available, so the TRBD1 call from TCRdb remains unchecked. The germline V gene has CDR1 MGHRA and CDR2 YSYEKL. The CDR3 has 17 residues. The CDR3 protein is CASSTRTGGPRNTEAFF.

V gene TRBV15 combines with J gene TRBJ1-2. This CDR3 contains 15 residues. Germline CDR1 LNHNV, CDR2 YYDKDF (reference sequence). The CDR3 sequence is CATSRDFGSDYGYTF.

The chain combines TRBV7-9 with TRBJ1-1; the D call of TRBD1 rests on TCRdb alone, since no DNA is present to check it. CDR1 is SEHNR, CDR2 FQNEAQ, per germline (reference sequence). The CDR3 is made up of 16 amino acids. CDR3 residues: CASSLGQVGMNTEAFF.

V gene TRBV12-3 or TRBV12-4 combines with J gene TRBJ2-1; there is no DNA to check the TCRdb D call of TRBD1. This CDR3 comprises 14 residues. The CDR3 loop is CASTNFGTHNEQFF.

The J gene is TRBJ2-1, the V gene TRBV20-1; TCRdb picks TRBD1, but there is no DNA to check that call. This CDR3 is built from 13 residues. Germline lookup yields CDR1 DFQATT and CDR2 SNEGSKA (reference sequence). CDR3 region: CSARPPGVGKQFF.

The genes are TRBV7-2 and TRBJ2-3; TCRdb selects TRBD2, and the lack of DNA leaves this call unchecked. From germline, CDR1 is SGHTA and CDR2 FQGNSA. The CDR3 spans 13 residues. The CDR3 sequence is CASTVAGIDTQFF.

The chain employs TRBV20-1 and TRBJ1-6; TCRdb's assignment of TRBD1 cannot be checked, as there is no DNA. CDR3 length: 14 residues. Germline V gives CDR1 DFQATT, CDR2 SNEGSKA (reference sequence). CDR3: CSARTGISNSPLHF.

The V call is TRBV28, the J call TRBJ2-4; TCRdb's D call of TRBD1 is untestable without DNA. Per germline, CDR1 MDHEN and CDR2 SYDVKM. This CDR3 is built from 14 residues. The CDR3 loop reads CASRRTGRGLIQYF.

The V and J genes are TRBV11-2 and TRBJ2-1; the D call of TRBD1 rests on TCRdb alone, since no DNA is present to check it. Germline V gene sequence: CDR1 SGHAT, CDR2 FQNNGV. This CDR3 has 15 amino acids. The CDR3: CASARSGILYNEQFF.

The genes are TRBV10-3 and TRBJ1-2; with no DNA, the TCRdb D assignment of TRBD1 cannot be verified. The CDR3 spans 15 residues. Looked up from germline, CDR1 is ENHRY and CDR2 is SYGVKD. The chain's CDR3 is CAIRFSDTANYGYTF.

The V call is TRBV12-3 or TRBV12-4, the J call TRBJ2-3; TCRdb outputs TRBD2, but without DNA this stays unchecked. This CDR3 is built from 13 residues. CDR3 amino acids: CASSLSGGASQYF.

V is TRBV29-1 and J is TRBJ2-7; the TCRdb call, TRBD2, lacks DNA for checking. Germline lookup yields CDR1 SQVTM and CDR2 ANQGSEA. The CDR3 covers 12 residues. CDR3 amino acids: CSVERAGPEQYF.